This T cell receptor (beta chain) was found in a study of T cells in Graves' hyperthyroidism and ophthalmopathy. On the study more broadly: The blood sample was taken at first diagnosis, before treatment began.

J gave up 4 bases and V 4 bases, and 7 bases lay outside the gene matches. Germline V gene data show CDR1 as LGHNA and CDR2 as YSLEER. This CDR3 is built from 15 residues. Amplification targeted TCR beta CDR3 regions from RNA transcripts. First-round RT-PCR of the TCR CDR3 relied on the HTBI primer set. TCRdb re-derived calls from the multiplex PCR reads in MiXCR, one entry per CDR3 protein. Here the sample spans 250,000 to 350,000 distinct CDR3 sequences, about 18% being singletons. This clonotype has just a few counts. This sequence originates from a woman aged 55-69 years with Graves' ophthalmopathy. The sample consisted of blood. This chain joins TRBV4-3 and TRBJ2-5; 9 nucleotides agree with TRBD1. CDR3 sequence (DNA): TGCGCCAGCAGCCGAGGCCTGGGACAGGGAGAGACCCAGTACTTC. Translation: CASSRGLGQGETQYF.